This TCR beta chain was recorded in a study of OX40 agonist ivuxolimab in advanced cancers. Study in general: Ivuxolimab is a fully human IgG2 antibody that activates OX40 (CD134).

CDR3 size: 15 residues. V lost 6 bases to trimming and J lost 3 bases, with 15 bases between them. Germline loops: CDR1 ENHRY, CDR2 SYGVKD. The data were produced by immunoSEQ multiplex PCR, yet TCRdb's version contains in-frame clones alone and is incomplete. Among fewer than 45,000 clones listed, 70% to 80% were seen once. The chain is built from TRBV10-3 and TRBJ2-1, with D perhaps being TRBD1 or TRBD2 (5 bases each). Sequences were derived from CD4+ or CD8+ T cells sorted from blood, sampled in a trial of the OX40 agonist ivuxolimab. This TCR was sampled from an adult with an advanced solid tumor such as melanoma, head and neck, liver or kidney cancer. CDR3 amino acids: CAIRPGSRGYNEQFF. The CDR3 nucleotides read TGTGCCATCAGACCGGGGTCTAGGGGCTACAATGAGCAGTTCTTC.